What follows describes a single T cell receptor (beta chain). Its antigen is as yet unknown. PCR amplification relied on 60 Vbeta primers (plus 13 Jbeta primers). The assay was immunoSEQ multiplex PCR, and TCRdb's table has in-frame clones only and misses some. The sample has roughly 140,000 clones; about 80% are singletons. The sample originates from a study of cytomegalovirus exposure and HLA in healthy donors. There are 15 residues in the CDR3. The V end was cut by 0 bases, the J end by 0 bases, with 6 bases between. Germline V gives CDR1 MNHNY, CDR2 SVGAGI (reference sequence). Unrecorded immune exposure was likely among donors, who were nominally healthy when sampled. Overall study results and limits: Of the V segments, some could not be distinguished, including TRBV6-2 and TRBV6-3, and were excluded.

The sample taken for sequencing was PBMCs. V and J are TRBV6-6 and TRBJ1-3; D uncertain. The clonotype comes from a woman younger than 35 in good health and CMV-seropositive. The CDR3, as DNA: TGTGCCAGCAGTTACTCCCCGAGCTCTGGAAACACCATATATTTT. Translating gives CASSYSPSSGNTIYF.